The 27 T cell receptor beta chains given below trace back to one sample, sequenced in a study of technical replicates of blood from several donors. TCRdb keeps only in-frame clones here, not all; method: immunoSEQ multiplex PCR. The sample has roughly 60,000 clones; roughly 91% are singletons. What was sequenced was PBMCs. These receptors all come from a human donor in good health. Some clones in this sample may be carry-over from other donors' samples.

This sequence joins TRBV4-1 and TRBJ2-7, with 9 nucleotides matching TRBD2. The CDR3 consists of 18 residues. With 1 base clipped from V and 5 bases from J, the junction kept 15 bases outside the gene matches. Looked up from germline, CDR1 is MGHRA and CDR2 is YSYEKL. CDR3 coding DNA: TGCGCCAGCAGCCAAGTCCCCCCGCTAGCGGGAATGTTTCACGAGCAGTACTTC. Protein: CASSQVPPLAGMFHEQYF.

The chain carries TRBV4-1 and TRBJ2-7; TRBD2 agrees at 9 bases. Germline V gives CDR1 MGHRA, CDR2 YSYEKL. The CDR3 length is 13 residues. V trimming: 5 bases; J trimming: 3 bases; junction bases outside the gene matches: 2. The CDR3: CASSLTSGYEQYF. Here the CDR3 DNA reads TGCGCCAGCAGCTTGACTAGCGGCTACGAGCAGTACTTC.

The chain links TRBV29-1 to TRBJ2-7, with TRBD2 matching over 8 bases. The CDR3 spans 15 residues. Losses at the gene ends were 8 bases for V and 2 bases for J; bases not matched to a gene: 14. Germline V CDR1 and CDR2: SQVTM, ANQGSEA. As DNA, the CDR3 is TGCAGCCTCGAGGCGGCGGGAGGTACCGCCTACGAGCAGTACTTC. It yields the protein CSLEAAGGTAYEQYF.

This clone occurred a few times. This sequence joins TRBV2 and TRBJ2-7; 8 positions match TRBD2. CDR3 length: 14 amino acids. The germline CDR1 and CDR2 sequences are SNHLY and FYNNEI. V gave up 6 bases and J gave up 5 bases; unmatched junction bases: 9. The CDR3 spells CASRPTSARDEQYF. CDR3 sequence (DNA): TGTGCCAGCAGGCCGACTAGCGCGAGGGACGAGCAGTACTTC.

The chain has TRBV14 and TRBJ2-7; a weak D match, TRBD2 (6 bases). Between the trimmed V and J ends, which lost 1 base and 0 bases, there was a span of 13 bases. The CDR3 runs to 16 residues. Germline values: CDR1 SGHDN, CDR2 FVKESK. The CDR3 is CASSQGLAGLSYEQYF. The DNA for the CDR3 is TGTGCCAGCAGCCAAGGCTTGGCGGGGCTCTCCTACGAGCAGTACTTC.

This clone was seen only once. V gene TRBV6-1 combines with J gene TRBJ2-1, with 14 bases fitting TRBD2. Germline CDR1 MNHNS, CDR2 SASEGT. There are 15 residues in the CDR3. Trimming cost V 7 bases and J 8 bases; bases outside gene matches: 7. The CDR3 loop reads CASKSGLAGDHEQFF. The DNA for the CDR3 is TGTGCCAGCAAATCGGGACTAGCGGGAGATCATGAGCAGTTCTTC.

The chain links TRBV28 to TRBJ2-3; 8 nucleotides line up with TRBD2. Trimming removed 3 bases from V and 8 bases from J; junction bases left unmatched: 7. The CDR3 runs to 14 residues. Germline assignment: CDR1 MDHEN and CDR2 SYDVKM. This CDR3 is CASSLFTGGATQYF. In DNA form, the CDR3 reads TGTGCCAGCAGTTTGTTTACCGGGGGGGCTACGCAGTATTTT. Combining the CDR3 with reference TRBV28 and TRBJ2-3 gives the whole variable domain DVKVTQSSRYLVKRTGEKVFLECVQDMDHENMFWYRQDPGLGLRLIYFSYDVKMKEKGDIPEGYSVSREKKERFSLILESASTNQTSMYLCASSLFTGGATQYFGPGTRLTVL.

This chain links TRBV9 with TRBJ1-1; TRBD1 might be the D (5 bases). CDR1 SGDLS and CDR2 YYNGEE come from the germline V gene. The germline V and J ends were trimmed by 2 bases and 3 bases, with 8 bases remaining between them. This CDR3 is built from 13 residues. The CDR3 spells CASSVSGDTEAFF. The CDR3 DNA is TGTGCCAGCAGCGTCTCGGGGGACACTGAAGCTTTCTTT. Filled out from reference TRBV9 and TRBJ1-1, the complete variable domain reads DSGVTQTPKHLITATGQRVTLRCSPRSGDLSVYWYQQSLDQGLQFLIQYYNGEERAKGNILERFSAQQFPDLHSELNLSSLELGDSALYFCASSVSGDTEAFFGQGTRLTVV.

This clone has just one count. The V gene is TRBV7-2, the J gene TRBJ2-4, with D possibly being TRBD2 (7 bases). CDR1 and CDR2 (germline): SGHTA, FQGNSA. CDR3 size: 17 residues. V lost 5 bases to trimming and J lost 3 bases, with 20 bases between them. CDR3 amino acids: CASSPGGGGAGKNIQYF. The CDR3 nucleotides are TGTGCCAGCAGCCCCGGGGGTGGGGGGGCTGGCAAAAACATTCAGTACTTC. The whole variable domain, remainder taken from reference TRBV7-2 and TRBJ2-4, is GAGVSQSPSNKVTEKGKDVELRCDPISGHTALYWYRQSLGQGLEFLIYFQGNSAPDKSGLPSDRFSAERTGGSVSTLTIQRTQQEDSAVYLCASSPGGGGAGKNIQYFGAGTRLSVL.

V gene TRBV7-2 combines with J gene TRBJ2-5; 7 nucleotides agree with TRBD2. CDR3 size: 16 residues. V shed 0 bases, J shed 4 bases, and the junction held 8 bases outside the gene matches. Germline CDR1 reads SGHTA; CDR2 reads FQGNSA. The CDR3 here is CASSLAISGRGETQYF. CDR3 nucleotide sequence: TGTGCCAGCAGCTTAGCGATCTCGGGGAGGGGAGAGACCCAGTACTTC.

DNA of the CDR3: TGTGCCATCAGAGACCGGGACAGGCGGAACACCGGGGAGCTGTTTTTT. Encoded protein: CAIRDRDRRNTGELFF. The V and J genes are TRBV10-3 and TRBJ2-2; 8 bases agree with TRBD1. CDR3 length: 16 amino acids. CDR1 is ENHRY and CDR2 is SYGVKD in the germline V gene. With V trimmed by 6 bases and J by 1 base, 7 bases remained unmatched.

Turning to this clone: Other DNA sequences in this specimen translate into the identical CDR3. The chain recombines TRBV6-1 with TRBJ2-7; 8 bases fit TRBD1. In germline, CDR1 is MNHNS, CDR2 SASEGT. The junction had 3 bases not matched to a gene; V was cut back by 2 bases and J by 6 bases. The CDR3 spans 13 residues. The CDR3 DNA follows: TGTGCCAGCAGTGAAACAGGGGGAGGCGAGCAGTACTTC. Protein: CASSETGGGEQYF.

The V and J genes are TRBV18 and TRBJ2-3, with a weak D call TRBD2 (5 bases). This CDR3 has 14 residues. The germline V gene has CDR1 KGHSH and CDR2 LQKENI. V gave up 2 bases and J gave up 4 bases, with 10 bases separating them. The CDR3 DNA sequence: TGTGCCAGCTCACCAAGAGACTACCCAGATACGCAGTATTTT. Residues: CASSPRDYPDTQYF.

This rearrangement joins TRBV4-2 to TRBJ2-1; weak D call: TRBD2 (5 bases). This CDR3 is 17 amino acids long. The V gene's germline CDR1 is LGHNA and CDR2 YNFKEQ. The germline V and J ends were trimmed by 2 bases and 7 bases, with 21 bases remaining between them. The CDR3 bases are TGTGCCAGCAGCCAACTAACAACCAGGACTTCCGTAAATGAGCAGTTCTTC. Its protein is CASSQLTTRTSVNEQFF.

This clone has only one observation. J is TRBJ1-5 and V is TRBV2; D is unclear. This CDR3 contains 15 residues. Germline CDR1 reads SNHLY; CDR2 reads FYNNEI. V gave up 2 bases and J gave up 8 bases, with 16 bases separating them. CDR3 sequence reads: CASSESRTPGEPQHF. CDR3 nucleotides: TGTGCCAGCAGTGAAAGTCGGACCCCGGGAGAGCCCCAGCATTTT.

The chain is built from TRBV4-1 and TRBJ1-6; 9 bases agree with TRBD1. Trimming took 4 bases from V and 7 from J; bases not matched to a gene: 8. The length of the CDR3 is 16 residues. Germline lookup yields CDR1 MGHRA and CDR2 YSYEKL. The CDR3 DNA sequence: TGCGCCAGCAGCCTAACGACAGGGGGTTGGAATTCACCCCTCCACTTT. Protein sequence: CASSLTTGGWNSPLHF.

This clone was counted a single time. The chain employs TRBV19 and TRBJ2-3, with D possibly TRBD2 on 5 matching bases. The CDR3 has 13 amino acids. V dropped 3 bases and J dropped 4 bases, with 8 bases sitting between them. Germline CDR1 and CDR2: LNHDA and SQIVND (reference sequence). CDR3 DNA: TGTGCCAGTAGTATTGAGAGGGCAGATACGCAGTATTTT. It translates to CASSIERADTQYF.

This chain uses TRBV7-9 with TRBJ1-1, with TRBD1 matching 8 bases. This CDR3 is 14 amino acids long. The V and J ends lost 5 bases and 1 base, in that order; junction bases with no gene match: 3. CDR1 and CDR2 (germline): SEHNR, FQNEAQ (reference sequence). CDR3: CASSRDRWNTEAFF. The CDR3 DNA is TGTGCCAGCAGCCGGGACAGGTGGAACACTGAAGCTTTCTTT. The full variable domain, in which reference TRBV7-9 and TRBJ1-1 provide the parts outside the CDR3, is DTGVSQNPRHKITKRGQNVTFRCDPISEHNRLYWYRQTLGQGPEFLTYFQNEAQLEKSRLLSDRFSAERPKGSFSTLEIQRTEQGDSAMYLCASSRDRWNTEAFFGQGTRLTVV.

The genes are TRBV18 and TRBJ2-7; D may be TRBD1 (6 bases). Germline loops: CDR1 KGHSH, CDR2 LQKENI. V shed 2 bases and J shed 1 base, with 12 bases lying between them. The CDR3 runs 15 residues. This CDR3 reads CASSPEDSPSYEQYF. For the CDR3, the DNA is TGTGCCAGCTCACCAGAGGACAGCCCTTCCTACGAGCAGTACTTC.

The J gene is TRBJ2-1, the V gene TRBV11-3, with 10 positions matching TRBD2. Germline CDR1 and CDR2: SGHNT and YENEEA. Trimming cost V 5 bases and J 0 bases; bases outside gene matches: 10. The CDR3 is made up of 18 amino acids. Here the CDR3 reads CASSPSWASGSSYNEQFF. CDR3 nucleotides: TGTGCCAGCAGCCCCTCTTGGGCTAGCGGGAGCTCCTACAATGAGCAGTTCTTC. Full variable domain (outside the CDR3, taken from reference TRBV11-3 and TRBJ2-1): EAGVVQSPRYKIIEKKQPVAFWCNPISGHNTLYWYLQNLGQGPELLIRYENEEAVDDSQLPKDRFSAERLKGVDSTLKIQPAELGDSAVYLCASSPSWASGSSYNEQFFGPGTRLTVL.

V gene TRBV7-8 combines with J gene TRBJ1-1; D is undetermined. With 0 bases removed from V and 5 bases from J, the gap between germline ends came to 7 bases. This CDR3 contains 13 residues. CDR1 is SGHVS, CDR2 FQNEAQ, per germline. This chain's CDR3 is CASSLAPVTEAFF. The CDR3 DNA reads as TGTGCCAGCAGCTTAGCTCCGGTTACTGAAGCTTTCTTT.

The rearrangement uses TRBV19 and TRBJ1-6; 10 bases are a match to TRBD1. V lost 7 bases to trimming and J lost 2 bases; unmatched junction nucleotides: 8. Germline CDR1 and CDR2: LNHDA and SQIVND (reference sequence). The CDR3 has 17 amino acids. CDR3 sequence reads: CASTLGGTGAYNSPLHF. CDR3 bases: TGTGCCAGTACCCTAGGTGGGACAGGGGCCTATAATTCACCCCTCCACTTT. Together with reference TRBV19 and TRBJ1-6, the CDR3 gives the full variable domain: DGGITQSPKYLFRKEGQNVTLSCEQNLNHDAMYWYRQDPGQGLRLIYYSQIVNDFQKGDIAEGYSVSREKKESFPLTVTSAQKNPTAFYLCASTLGGTGAYNSPLHFGNGTRLTVT.

This clone has a single count. The genes are TRBV5-1 and TRBJ1-3; possibly TRBD1 for D (5 bases). Germline V gene data show CDR1 as SGHRS and CDR2 as YFSETQ. V was clipped by 2 bases and J by 4 bases, with 13 bases between them. CDR3 length equals 15 residues. The CDR3: CASSFGGEQGNTIYF. The CDR3 DNA reads TGCGCCAGCAGCTTTGGAGGGGAACAGGGAAACACCATATATTTT.

This clone came up a few times. The chain couples TRBV28 to TRBJ2-5, with 7 positions matching TRBD2. Germline V gene lookup returns CDR1 MDHEN and CDR2 SYDVKM. This CDR3 is 14 amino acids long. J was trimmed by 5 bases and V by 1 base; bases with no gene match: 4. CDR3 in DNA: TGTGCCAGCAGTTTATCCGGGCGGGGGGAGACCCAGTACTTC. This encodes CASSLSGRGETQYF.

The chain employs TRBV5-6 and TRBJ2-6; 7 bases are shared with TRBD2. The junction had 6 bases not matched to a gene; V was cut back by 6 bases and J by 0 bases. CDR1 SGHDT and CDR2 YYEEEE come from the germline V gene. The CDR3 contains 16 residues. CDR3 coding DNA: TGTGCCAGCACGGTGGGGGGGGACTCTGGGGCCAACGTCCTGACTTTC. Encoded protein: CASTVGGDSGANVLTF.

The gene calls are TRBV28 and TRBJ2-7; 8 bases fit TRBD2. V gave up 6 bases and J gave up 6 bases; unmatched junction bases: 13. The germline V gene encodes CDR1 MDHEN and CDR2 SYDVKM. The CDR3 has 15 amino acids. The CDR3 loop is CASSQVGGGTTEQYF. CDR3 bases: TGTGCCAGCAGCCAGGTCGGGGGGGGGACCACCGAGCAGTACTTC. Drawing the rest from reference TRBV28 and TRBJ2-7, the complete variable domain is DVKVTQSSRYLVKRTGEKVFLECVQDMDHENMFWYRQDPGLGLRLIYFSYDVKMKEKGDIPEGYSVSREKKERFSLILESASTNQTSMYLCASSQVGGGTTEQYFGPGTRLTVT.

The chain employs TRBV7-9 and TRBJ1-1; no clear D. Germline V gene data show CDR1 as SEHNR and CDR2 as FQNEAQ (reference sequence). The CDR3 covers 14 residues. V was shortened by 5 bases and J by 3 bases, with 13 bases between the two germline ends. CDR3 amino acids: CASSHLSRDTEAFF. The CDR3 region has the DNA TGTGCCAGCAGCCACCTTTCGAGGGACACTGAAGCTTTCTTT.